This T cell receptor (beta chain) originates from a study of post-analysis software for immune sequencing data. Regarding the study as a whole: Versus controls, multiple sclerosis patients showed significantly lower diversity (normalized Chao1). With TRBV5-6, TRBV5-1 and TRBV20-1 included, a handful of TRBV segments were more frequent in patients than in controls.

Built from TCR beta cDNA, the libraries had unique molecular identifiers in them. TCRdb reanalysed the PCR reads using MiXCR and keeps one entry per CDR3 protein. The sample yields some 240,000 distinct CDR3 sequences, about 38% seen once. Germline lookup yields CDR1 SGHDT and CDR2 YYEEEE. This CDR3 is 15 amino acids long. V shed 0 bases and J 8 bases; nucleotides not matched to a gene: 2. This clonotype occurred a few times. No antigen is known for it. The receptor's source is a girl aged 10 to 17 with multiple sclerosis. Specimen: blood. This chain links TRBV5-6 with TRBJ2-1, with 13 bases fitting TRBD2. The CDR3 coding sequence is TGTGCCAGCAGCTTGGAACTAGCGGGAGGGGATGAGCAGTTCTTC. Translated: CASSLELAGGDEQFF.